This TCR beta chain was observed in a study of naive and memory T cell subsets. Study-level results: A few larger clonotypes appeared in naive repertoires, especially CD8, possibly memory cells re-expressing CD45RA.

After the first PCR, alpha and beta chain libraries were processed separately. Cells stained for CD3, CD4, CD8, CD45RA, CD27 and viability were sorted into four CD45RA/CD27 subsets. An equimolar mix of two oligonucleotides served as the beta constant-region primer for TRBC1 and TRBC2. The ligated cDNA underwent four PCR rounds using SP2 and nested alpha and beta constant-region primers. TCRdb reprocessed the UMI-ligation and nested PCR reads with MiXCR, giving one entry per CDR3 protein. This sample has tens of thousands of distinct CDR3 sequences; 9% occur once, and the top ten carry 1.2%. The CDR3 has 16 residues. V lost 6 bases, J lost 4 bases, and 21 bases lay in between. The germline V gene has CDR1 MNHEY and CDR2 SMNVEV (reference sequence). This clonotype has at least ten counts. Its antigen is not identified.

The clonotype comes from a human donor in good health. The rearrangement links TRBV27 to TRBJ1-2; maybe TRBD1 (5 bases). Sample: naive CD8+ T cells from blood. Written as DNA, the CDR3 is TGTGCCAGCAGGCCTTCTGGCAGGGCACCGAGCTATGGCTACACCTTC. Translating it yields CASRPSGRAPSYGYTF.